The present entry profiles one T cell receptor beta chain with its context. Its antigen remains unidentified. No clone much larger than this one lies a single base away; base qualities are absent. This sample was taken from a study of cytomegalovirus exposure and HLA in healthy donors (dated by TCRdb to the late 2010s). For the wider study: According to a later analysis, the roughly 120 validation repertoires were produced on the same platform as the roughly 600 repertoires of the first cohort. To predict cytomegalovirus infection status, the study combined high-throughput TCR immunosequencing, statistical association of individual TCRs with disease status, and machine learning. The study aimed to test whether signatures of past pathogen exposure could be identified by cataloging public T cell receptors. In addition to the first cohort of 666 subjects, a separate validation cohort of 120 different subjects was used.

Findings and caveats that apply to the study as a whole: Subsequent analysis determined that TCRs grouped into clusters in the first cohort also showed a tendency toward co-occurrence across the 130 or so validation repertoires, and 85% to 95% of cluster scores exceeded 0. It was suggested by the authors that the approach could potentially be generalized to other disease states and immunological phenotypes. A few of the identified cytomegalovirus-associated TCR beta chains were confirmed in vitro to be specific for cytomegalovirus antigens. The study gave a list of about 170 TCR beta chains associated with cytomegalovirus. Most TCR sequences were seen in very few donors, while some public TCRs were found in many individuals. A later analysis lacked HLA typing for the validation cohort, so it scored co-occurrence in that cohort across all 120 repertoires. Cytomegalovirus status was reported to be diagnosed by the classifier with high specificity and sensitivity in both the original and validation cohorts.

Library preparation used the immunoSEQ multiplex PCR assay. Processing in the source paper ran as follows. To diagnose cytomegalovirus status from the catalog of TCR beta chain sequences, a statistical classification framework was built. Drawn from immuneACCESS, this table holds only the in-frame rearrangements with V and J called that TCRdb kept. Clones are partly lost; checked studies trace under half to an unresolved V gene and leave the rest unexplained. V and J calls plus clone size are reproduced from that table; the DNA served to infer D and trimming. For this sample there are roughly 120,000 clones; 85% to 90% appear just once. The ten largest clones take up under 6.5% of the sample. The germline V gene (reference sequence) provides CDR1 LNHNV and CDR2 YYDKDF. Taken from cysteine to phenylalanine, the CDR3 has 13 residues. Only the CDR3 DNA stays, 39 bases, in frame from base 1. V is reduced by 4 bases and J by 3 bases, leaving a spacing of 8 bases between them.

Separate from the roughly 660-subject first cohort, the validation cohort of 95 to 150 subjects was the group to which the donors belonged. This clonotype was obtained from a woman between 18 and 29 years old in good health and CMV-seropositive. Material: PBMCs. Recombination connected TRBV15 to TRBJ2-3, with the D gene uncertain. CDR3 loop: CATSIDWTDTQYF. The DNA sequence follows: TGTGCCACCAGCATCGACTGGACAGATACGCAGTATTTT.